This T cell receptor beta chain was sequenced during a study of blood T cell repertoires in COVID-19. Study-level background: Sources were T cells, B-cell-depleted T cells, or PBMCs; the material itself was cDNA or gDNA.

Repertoires were generated with immunoSEQ multiplex PCR, while TCRdb's copy carries only in-frame clones and drops some. The sample carries some 200,000 clones, 80% to 90% recorded once. Germline V gives CDR1 MDHEN, CDR2 SYDVKM. This CDR3 has 14 residues. Trimming took off 7 bases at V and 0 bases at J, with 10 bases between the two ends. The sequence derives from a man aged 18 to 35 with acute COVID-19. The chain uses TRBV28 and TRBJ2-1; D is undetermined. Sequenced material: PBMCs or T cells enriched from blood (not recorded which). Written as DNA, the CDR3 is TGTGCCAGCAACCAGGTGAGCTCCTACAATGAGCAGTTCTTC. This encodes CASNQVSSYNEQFF. Full variable domain (outside the CDR3, taken from reference TRBV28 and TRBJ2-1): DVKVTQSSRYLVKRTGEKVFLECVQDMDHENMFWYRQDPGLGLRLIYFSYDVKMKEKGDIPEGYSVSREKKERFSLILESASTNQTSMYLCASNQVSSYNEQFFGPGTRLTVL.